This TCR beta chain is from a study of shared clonotypes between healthy human individuals. The repertoire was sequenced with immunoSEQ multiplex PCR; TCRdb's copy has only in-frame clones and lacks some. The data show about 1.5 million clones, 95% to 99% seen once. The TCR sequence derives from a man in his thirties or forties in good health. Sequenced sample: naive CD4+ T cells sorted from blood. Described subset: CD45RA+ positively selected.

The CDR3 sequence: CASSSTRTGRKQYF. Written as DNA, the CDR3 is TGCGCCAGCAGTTCCACCCGGACAGGGCGGAAGCAGTACTTC. This chain links TRBV10-1 with TRBJ2-7; TRBD1 aligns across 8 bases. Germline V CDR1 and CDR2: WNHNN, SYGVQD (reference sequence). The ends lost 5 bases at V and 8 bases at J; junction bases unmatched: 11. The CDR3 covers 14 residues.